This T cell receptor (beta chain) was documented in a study of OX40 agonist ivuxolimab in advanced cancers. Looking at the study overall: Ivuxolimab was an agonistic, fully human IgG2 monoclonal antibody directed against OX40 (CD134), a costimulatory receptor. Prior anti-PD-1, anti-PD-L1 or anti-CTLA-4 therapy was permitted, and checkpoint inhibitors had been received by roughly 40% of dose-escalation patients. In the dose-escalation cohort, around four fifths of patients were male, and the mean age was about 55 years, with a range of 23 to 79. Intravenous ivuxolimab was administered to patients every 2 weeks at six dose levels: 0.01, 0.1, 0.3, 1.5, 3 and 10 mg/kg. Among the approximately 50 dose-escalation patients, around 20 had hepatocellular carcinoma, around 15 melanoma, 9 renal cell carcinoma and 9 head and neck cancer. Peripheral TCRbeta sequencing was intended to test whether TCR sequence diversity was altered and clonal T-cell expansion was caused by ivuxolimab. Partial responses occurred in three dose-escalation patients, of whom one had hepatocellular carcinoma and two had cutaneous melanoma. The paper describes the monotherapy dose-escalation part (N ≈ 51 patients) of the phase I trial of ivuxolimab. Broad study findings and their caveats: In the 0.1-3.0 mg/kg groups, partial responders were among the patients with the lowest normalized peripheral clonal expansion, particularly in CD8+ T cells. Antigen specificity was not determined for the clonally expanded peripheral T cells. At doses of 0.1 to 3.0 mg/kg, clonal expansion of both CD4+ and CD8+ T cells in blood was seen between baseline and week 6. After ivuxolimab, CD8+ T cells had more expanded clones than CD4+ T cells on average. Low levels of normalized T-cell clonal expansion were also shown by some nonresponding patients.

From the cysteine up to the phenylalanine, the CDR3 has a length of 12 residues. This entry keeps only the CDR3 DNA: 36 bases, framed from base 1. For CDR1 and CDR2, the germline V gene lists MNHNS and SASEGT. V and J lose 7 bases and 5 bases, and a span of 9 bases separates them. Genomic DNA was isolated from the sorted cells so that the TCRbeta CDR3 region could be sequenced. TCRbeta CDR3 regions were sequenced using the immunoSEQ Assay. What TCRdb holds here is the immuneACCESS table cut down to in-frame rearrangements. Part of the clones is not present; checked against another copy, under half of the missing clones reflect an unresolved V gene, and the others are unexplained. This sample has 55,000 to 65,000 clones in its table, and about 92% of those were observed once. Clones ranked in the top ten supply 20% to 30% of the sample. As to this clone: What antigen it recognizes has not been identified. No much larger clonotype is one base removed from it; base qualities were not supplied.

The trial excluded patients who had a history of autoimmune disease or were on systemic immunosuppression. Peripheral blood for TCR sequencing was collected from all dose cohorts at baseline, on cycle 4 day 1, and on cycle 7 day 1. The samples were drawn from a first-in-human, open-label, multicenter phase I dose-escalation trial of ivuxolimab. Adults with locally advanced or metastatic head and neck squamous cell, hepatocellular, melanoma or renal cell carcinoma were enrolled in the trial. Before TCR sequencing, CD4+ and CD8+ T cells were separately sorted from peripheral blood. This sequence was found in an adult with an advanced solid tumor such as melanoma, head and neck, liver or kidney cancer. This sequence uses TRBV6-1 and TRBJ1-5; matching of 6 bases hints at TRBD1 as the D gene. The specimen comprised CD4+ or CD8+ T cells sorted from blood, sampled in a trial of the OX40 agonist ivuxolimab. CDR3 protein: CASTQGHQPQHF. The DNA sequence is as follows: TGTGCCAGCACCCAGGGGCATCAGCCCCAGCATTTT.